These 23 T cell receptor beta chains originate from one sample sequenced in a study of blood T cell repertoires in COVID-19. TCRdb keeps only in-frame clones here, not all; method: immunoSEQ multiplex PCR. This sample yields roughly 200,000 clones, of which 70% to 90% are seen a single time; roughly 3% belongs to the top ten. The sequencing sample was made of peripheral blood. These receptors were taken from a man between 60 and 75 years old with acute or convalescent COVID-19.

This clone was found a few times. V and J are TRBV6-5 and TRBJ2-3; TRBD2 is a possible D gene (7 bases). Germline V gives CDR1 MNHEY, CDR2 SVGAGI. V lost 5 bases and J lost 4, with 13 bases in between. This CDR3 region has 14 residues. The CDR3 loop is CASSRGAQADTQYF. The CDR3 bases are TGTGCCAGCAGTCGGGGGGCGCAAGCAGATACGCAGTATTTT.

The chain uses TRBV7-9 and TRBJ2-1; 8 nucleotides align to TRBD2. The germline V gene has CDR1 SEHNR and CDR2 FQNEAQ (reference sequence). V trimming: 5 bases; J trimming: 2 bases; junction bases outside the gene matches: 8. The CDR3 totals 16 residues. The CDR3 spells CASSSLAGLTYNEQFF. DNA for the CDR3: TGTGCCAGCAGCAGTCTAGCGGGCCTAACCTACAATGAGCAGTTCTTC.

This rearrangement joins TRBV27 to TRBJ1-2; maybe TRBD1 (5 bases). The CDR3 runs to 14 residues. V lost 5 bases, J lost 4 bases, and 14 bases lay in between. Germline CDR1 MNHEY, CDR2 SMNVEV (reference sequence). As DNA, the CDR3 is TGTGCCAGCAGTCAAAGAGCGGGGGGCTATGGCTACACCTTC. This codes for CASSQRAGGYGYTF.

This chain joins TRBV28 and TRBJ2-1; 10 bases match TRBD2. V was pared by 4 bases and J by 0 bases, with 15 bases of the junction left unmatched. This CDR3 is 20 amino acids long. CDR1 and CDR2 (germline): MDHEN, SYDVKM. CDR3 nucleotide sequence: TGTGCCAGCAGTTCTCAAGCGGGAGGGCCGGCGTATAGCTCCTACAATGAGCAGTTCTTC. Translated: CASSSQAGGPAYSSYNEQFF.

The rearrangement links TRBV6-6 to TRBJ2-7; 9 bases fit TRBD1. Trimming took 0 bases from V and 5 from J; bases not matched to a gene: 5. The CDR3 has 15 amino acids. The germline V gene encodes CDR1 MNHNY and CDR2 SVGAGI (reference sequence). The CDR3 protein is CASSYSSRTGDEQYF. For the CDR3, the DNA is TGTGCCAGCAGTTACTCGTCTAGGACAGGGGACGAGCAGTACTTC.

The chain joins TRBV7-2 to TRBJ2-3; 7 bases map to TRBD1. The germline CDR1 and CDR2 sequences are SGHTA and FQGNSA. The CDR3 is 15 amino acids. J was trimmed by 2 bases and V by 5 bases; bases with no gene match: 7. The DNA of the CDR3 is TGTGCCAGCAGCGAGGGGGACAGTCCCACAGATACGCAGTATTTT. This codes for CASSEGDSPTDTQYF.

The chain employs TRBV6-6 and TRBJ2-2, with 8 positions matching TRBD2. V lost 5 bases and J lost 6; bases outside the gene matches: 2. The germline V gene encodes CDR1 MNHNY and CDR2 SVGAGI (reference sequence). The CDR3 has 13 residues. For the CDR3, the DNA is TGTGCCAGCAGTATGGGACTAGCCGGGGAGCTGTTTTTT. Translation: CASSMGLAGELFF.

As DNA, the CDR3 is TGTGCCAGCAGCGGACAGGGGGCGAGTAGGACTGAAGCTTTCTTT. Its protein is CASSGQGASRTEAFF. This chain joins TRBV5-6 and TRBJ1-1, with 11 bases fitting TRBD1. V lost 4 bases, J lost 5 bases, and 7 bases stayed unmatched. This CDR3 has 15 amino acids. Germline lookup yields CDR1 SGHDT and CDR2 YYEEEE.

The chain couples TRBV28 to TRBJ1-2; D unresolved. V was trimmed by 5 bases and J by 4 bases, leaving 11 bases between them. This CDR3 has 13 residues. Per the germline V gene, CDR1 is MDHEN and CDR2 is SYDVKM. Written as DNA, the CDR3 is TGTGCCAGCAGTAGTACAGACACCTATGGCTACACCTTC. This codes for CASSSTDTYGYTF.

This rearrangement joins TRBV30 to TRBJ2-1; D ambiguous. Trimming cost V 0 bases and J 8 bases, with 11 bases left between them. Germline V gene sequence: CDR1 GTSNPN, CDR2 SVGIG (reference sequence). The CDR3 extends over 13 amino acids. CDR3 sequence: CAWSVGLTHEQFF. CDR3 nucleotide sequence: TGTGCCTGGAGTGTTGGGCTAACGCATGAGCAGTTCTTC.

The V call is TRBV28, the J call TRBJ2-7; 11 nucleotides match TRBD2. Per germline, CDR1 MDHEN and CDR2 SYDVKM. This CDR3 has 15 residues. Germline trimming cut 6 bases from V and 6 bases from J; bases unmatched to any gene: 10. Here the CDR3 reads CASRGSGRASGEQYF. CDR3 DNA sequence: TGTGCCAGCAGAGGTAGCGGGAGGGCCTCAGGCGAGCAGTACTTC.

The gene calls are TRBV9 and TRBJ1-1, with D tentatively TRBD1 (5 bases). Looked up from germline, CDR1 is SGDLS and CDR2 is YYNGEE. V was shortened by 4 bases and J by 1 base, with 17 bases between the two germline ends. The CDR3 has 16 amino acids. CDR3 region: CASSPGGGRGNTEAFF. The CDR3 bases are TGTGCCAGCAGCCCCGGGGGGGGTAGGGGGAACACTGAAGCTTTCTTT.

J is TRBJ2-5 and V is TRBV5-1; D call uncertain. Germline CDR1 SGHRS, CDR2 YFSETQ. CDR3 length equals 11 residues. Trimming cost V 4 bases and J 3 bases, with 4 bases left between them. This CDR3 is CASSIEETQYF. For the CDR3, the DNA is TGCGCCAGCAGCATCGAAGAGACCCAGTACTTC.

The V call is TRBV5-6, the J call TRBJ2-7; maybe TRBD2 (6 bases). The CDR3 covers 15 residues. Trimming shortened V by 0 bases and J by 0 bases, and 10 bases separated the two germline ends. CDR1 and CDR2 from the germline V gene are SGHDT and YYEEEE. The CDR3 sequence: CASSLDGSPSYEQYF. The CDR3 DNA follows: TGTGCCAGCAGCTTGGACGGGAGCCCCTCCTACGAGCAGTACTTC.

The rearrangement uses TRBV6-2 or TRBV6-3 and TRBJ2-2; 7 nucleotides match TRBD2. Trimming cost V 5 bases and J 0 bases; bases outside gene matches: 12. Per the germline V gene, CDR1 is MNHEY and CDR2 is SVGEGT. The CDR3 is 18 residues long. CDR3 DNA sequence: TGTGCCAGCAGTCTTAAAGGGCGGGGGAAAGCGAACACCGGGGAGCTGTTTTTT. Translation gives CASSLKGRGKANTGELFF.

This clone was seen a few times. The chain employs TRBV28 and TRBJ1-5, with D uncertain. The CDR3 extends over 15 amino acids. V dropped 6 bases and J dropped 4 bases, with 16 bases sitting between them. The germline gives CDR1 MDHEN, CDR2 SYDVKM. The CDR3 coding sequence is TGTGCCAGCAGGCCCGCGCAGGTTGGGAATCAGCCCCAGCATTTT. Translating it yields CASRPAQVGNQPQHF.

There are a few counts of this clone. The V and J genes are TRBV7-9 and TRBJ2-7; TRBD2 matches at 9 bases. CDR1 is SEHNR, CDR2 FQNEAQ, per germline (reference sequence). V was pared by 0 bases and J by 5 bases, with 8 bases of the junction left unmatched. The CDR3 has 16 residues. The CDR3 DNA reads TGTGCCAGCAGCTTAGCGCAGATTAGCGGGAGCCACGAGCAGTACTTC. Translating gives CASSLAQISGSHEQYF. The whole variable domain, filled in from reference TRBV7-9 and TRBJ2-7, reads DTGVSQNPRHKITKRGQNVTFRCDPISEHNRLYWYRQTLGQGPEFLTYFQNEAQLEKSRLLSDRFSAERPKGSFSTLEIQRTEQGDSAMYLCASSLAQISGSHEQYFGPGTRLTVT.

This sequence joins TRBV28 and TRBJ2-7; 7 positions match TRBD2. The CDR3 is 17 residues long. The germline V gene has CDR1 MDHEN and CDR2 SYDVKM. V lost 5 bases, J lost 0 bases, and 13 bases stayed unmatched. This chain's CDR3 is CASSGLAAPRISYEQYF. In nucleotides, the CDR3 is TGTGCCAGCAGTGGGCTAGCGGCCCCTCGAATCTCCTACGAGCAGTACTTC.

This clone was seen a few times. V and J are TRBV6-2 or TRBV6-3 and TRBJ1-5; weak D call: TRBD1 (6 bases). V lost 8 bases, J lost 3 bases, and 14 bases lay in between. This CDR3 has 14 residues. Germline CDR1 reads MNHEY; CDR2 reads SVGEGT. In DNA form, the CDR3 reads TGTGCCAGCGGTTTCGGACAGTTCAATCAGCCCCAGCATTTT. Translation gives CASGFGQFNQPQHF.

V and J are TRBV9 and TRBJ2-2; maybe TRBD2 (5 bases). The CDR3 contains 15 residues. Germline loops: CDR1 SGDLS, CDR2 YYNGEE. Trimming left V 3 bases short and J 1 base short, with 10 bases between. The CDR3 region is CASSGRAENTGELFF. The CDR3 region has the DNA TGTGCCAGCAGCGGCAGAGCGGAGAACACCGGGGAGCTGTTTTTT. The entire variable domain, with the rest obtained from reference TRBV9 and TRBJ2-2, is as follows: DSGVTQTPKHLITATGQRVTLRCSPRSGDLSVYWYQQSLDQGLQFLIQYYNGEERAKGNILERFSAQQFPDLHSELNLSSLELGDSALYFCASSGRAENTGELFFGEGSRLTVL.

The V gene is TRBV14, the J gene TRBJ1-4, with D uncertain. The CDR3 covers 15 residues. Germline CDR1 SGHDN, CDR2 FVKESK. V shed 0 bases and J shed 5 bases, with 10 bases lying between them. As DNA, the CDR3 is TGTGCCAGCAGCCAAGAGGGCCAGCCGAATGAAAAACTGTTTTTT. Translated: CASSQEGQPNEKLFF.

This rearrangement joins TRBV2 to TRBJ2-2; 13 bases fit TRBD2. The V and J ends lost 7 bases and 9 bases, in that order; junction bases with no gene match: 11. Germline V gene lookup returns CDR1 SNHLY and CDR2 FYNNEI. The CDR3 length is 16 residues. This CDR3 is CASTKRTSGRGRELFF. CDR3 nucleotide sequence: TGTGCCAGCACCAAAAGGACTAGCGGGAGAGGGAGGGAGCTGTTTTTT.

As concerns this clone: Sequence at one end of the junction differs from germline and may be a read error. V and J are TRBV28 and TRBJ2-7, with TRBD2 identical over 7 bases. Germline values: CDR1 MDHEN, CDR2 SYDVKM. The length of the CDR3 is 12 residues. The CDR3 loop reads CASSPSGASRHF. CDR3 in DNA: TGTGCCAGCAGTCCAAGCGGGGCCTCCAGGCACTTC.